These T cell receptor beta chains were read from a single sample in a study of early T cells in non-severe SARS-CoV-2 infection. One entry per CDR3 protein, called by TCRdb with MiXCR from the 5' RACE reads. Of 55,000 to 70,000 distinct CDR3 sequences listed, about a tenth are singletons. Source material: whole blood. The source of these receptors is an adult who was a healthcare worker with PCR-confirmed SARS-CoV-2 infection or an uninfected control (not recorded which). Both conserved end residues are trimmed from each CDR3. The order of the fields is J gene, V gene, CDR3 protein.

TRBJ2-2	TRBV11-2	ASRTSPEGMAGTNTGELF
TRBJ2-3	TRBV20-1	SASEGAILDTQY
TRBJ2-5	TRBV11-1	ASSLLGVGETQY
TRBJ2-3	TRBV24-1	ATSDSMGESDTQY
TRBJ2-2	TRBV6-6	ASSERSGELF
TRBJ2-5	TRBV6-6	ASSYSNQPKETQY
TRBJ2-2	TRBV6-2/TRBV6-3	ASRLLVNTGELF
TRBJ2-2	TRBV10-3	AISGHGLAGGTGELF
TRBJ2-3	TRBV29-1	SAKEGGTGEVDTQY
TRBJ2-7	TRBV7-2	ASSYKFLAGYEQY